Listed here is a single T cell receptor (beta chain). These data belong to a study of blood T cell repertoires in COVID-19. Per the original methods: Researchers report that nucleated cell counts were estimated from reference gene primer amplification. Here immunoSEQ multiplex PCR was the method, and the copy in TCRdb shows in-frame clones only, minus some. V and J calls and clone size follow that table, whereas D and trimming were derived from the DNA. The table includes tens of thousands of clones, about 80% detected once. Germline V gene sequence: CDR1 LGHDT, CDR2 YNNKEL (reference sequence). This CDR3 region has 14 residues. Unmatched junction bases numbered 8, after V lost 4 bases and J lost 7 bases.

This sequence joins TRBV3-1 (or the pseudogene TRBV3-2) and TRBJ1-2; 8 bases are shared with TRBD1. This clonotype was obtained from a woman between 70 and 85 years old with acute or convalescent COVID-19. The material sequenced was peripheral blood. DNA for the CDR3: TGTGCCAGCAGCCCTTCCGGACAGGGTACTGGCTACACCTTC. It translates to CASSPSGQGTGYTF.